This paragraph reports one TCR beta chain. Antigen specificity is unknown. This sample is part of a study of cytomegalovirus exposure and HLA in healthy donors. Study observations and caveats: Looking again later, the authors saw that most CMV-associated TCR beta chains seemed HLA-restricted. Researchers reported in a later analysis that a missense DCLRE1C variant was tied to TCR beta V- and J-gene trimming.

Researchers ran the PCR with 60 Vbeta and 13 Jbeta primers. Libraries were prepared by immunoSEQ multiplex PCR; TCRdb keeps only in-frame clonotypes and omits some of them. The table has 130,000 to 150,000 clones, about 74% seen once. Specimen: PBMCs. The TCR originated in a young man in good health and CMV-seropositive.

CDR3 nucleotides: TGTGCCAGCAGCCCGGCCGGGAGCTACTACGAGCAGTACTTC. As protein: CASSPAGSYYEQYF. This chain uses TRBV7-9 with TRBJ2-7, with D perhaps matching TRBD2 (6 bases). This CDR3 region has 14 residues. Per the germline V gene, CDR1 is SEHNR and CDR2 is FQNEAQ (reference sequence). With 5 bases removed from V and 3 bases from J, the gap between germline ends came to 14 bases.